Listed here are 22 T cell receptor beta chains from one sample, sequenced in a study of technical replicates of blood from a handful of donors. The assay was immunoSEQ multiplex PCR, and TCRdb's table has in-frame clones only and misses some. This sample has some 80,000 clones; around nine tenths occur once, and the top ten carry more than 0.2%. Source material: T cells isolated from PBMCs. These TCRs come from a human donor in good health.

The gene calls are TRBV28 and TRBJ2-1, with 7 bases that match TRBD2. The CDR3 runs to 14 residues. Germline V gene data show CDR1 as MDHEN and CDR2 as SYDVKM. J gave up 4 bases and V 7 bases, and 7 bases lay outside the gene matches. CDR3 DNA sequence: TGTGCCAGCATCTACAGCGGGATTTACAATGAGCAGTTCTTC. This gives the protein CASIYSGIYNEQFF. Complete variable domain (other parts from reference TRBV28 and TRBJ2-1): DVKVTQSSRYLVKRTGEKVFLECVQDMDHENMFWYRQDPGLGLRLIYFSYDVKMKEKGDIPEGYSVSREKKERFSLILESASTNQTSMYLCASIYSGIYNEQFFGPGTRLTVL.

The rearrangement joins TRBV18 to TRBJ2-7; 9 positions agree with TRBD1. The CDR3 extends over 15 amino acids. CDR1 and CDR2 (germline): KGHSH, LQKENI. Losses at the gene ends were 0 bases for V and 2 bases for J; bases not matched to a gene: 2. The CDR3 protein is CASSPPGTGTYEQYF. The CDR3 nucleotides are TGTGCCAGCTCACCACCAGGGACAGGGACCTACGAGCAGTACTTC.

The chain is built from TRBV13 and TRBJ1-2; D remains unclear. The CDR3 length is 12 residues. In germline, CDR1 is PRHDT, CDR2 FYEKMQ (reference sequence). Trimming took 1 base from V and 11 from J, leaving 11 bases between them. This chain's CDR3 is CASSLDQWRYTF. The CDR3 region has the DNA TGTGCCAGCAGCTTAGACCAATGGAGGTACACCTTC.

The gene calls are TRBV6-6 and TRBJ2-5; 10 bases align to TRBD1. J was trimmed by 5 bases and V by 2 bases; bases with no gene match: 5. This CDR3 region has 15 residues. Germline CDR1 reads MNHNY; CDR2 reads SVGAGI (reference sequence). This chain's CDR3 is CASSYPGQGYETQYF. The DNA of the CDR3 is TGTGCCAGCAGTTACCCGGGACAGGGGTATGAGACCCAGTACTTC.

The chain carries TRBV5-1 and TRBJ2-1, with 9 bases lining up with TRBD1. After removal of 2 bases from V and 8 bases from J, the junction contained 11 bases not matched to a gene. This CDR3 is built from 16 residues. The germline V gene has CDR1 SGHRS and CDR2 YFSETQ. CDR3 in DNA: TGCGCCAGCAGCTTCTTGGACAGGGGAGTAGGGCATGAGCAGTTCTTC. Residues: CASSFLDRGVGHEQFF.

This clone was detected once. The gene calls are TRBV6-1 and TRBJ2-5; possible D gene TRBD2, 6 bases. V lost 3 bases and J 4 bases, leaving 12 bases between the germline ends. There are 14 residues in the CDR3. Germline assignment: CDR1 MNHNS and CDR2 SASEGT. In DNA, the CDR3 is TGTGCCAGCAGTGACGGGAGACGGGCAGAGACCCAGTACTTC. Its protein product is CASSDGRRAETQYF.

This rearrangement joins TRBV4-1 to TRBJ2-2, with TRBD1 as a possible D gene (5 bases). The germline V gene encodes CDR1 MGHRA and CDR2 YSYEKL. CDR3 length: 14 amino acids. Trimming removed 1 base from V and 4 bases from J, with 7 bases in between. Here the CDR3 reads CASSQGQITGELFF. The CDR3 coding sequence is TGCGCCAGCAGCCAAGGACAGATCACCGGGGAGCTGTTTTTT.

This chain connects TRBV6-1 to TRBJ2-7; D uncertain. Germline CDR1 and CDR2: MNHNS and SASEGT. CDR3 size: 15 residues. This CDR3 reads CACRMTLLLSYEQYF. CDR3 DNA sequence: TGTGCATGTCGGATGACACTTTTACTTTCCTACGAGCAGTACTTC.

This chain joins TRBV4-1 and TRBJ2-3, with 11 nucleotides matching TRBD2. The ends lost 9 bases at V and 3 bases at J; junction bases unmatched: 17. The V gene's germline CDR1 is MGHRA and CDR2 YSYEKL. The CDR3 contains 18 residues. The CDR3 DNA follows: TGCGCCAGTAAGATTCTGTTTAGCGGGAGGGCCACGACAGATACGCAGTATTTT. It yields the protein CASKILFSGRATTDTQYF.

The rearrangement joins TRBV12-5 to TRBJ1-2; 8 positions match TRBD1. J lost 5 bases, V lost 2 bases, and 7 bases had no gene match. CDR1 is LGHNT and CDR2 is FRNRAP in the germline V gene. The CDR3 sequence is 15 residues long. The CDR3 loop reads CASGLSAGQGYGYTF. The CDR3 DNA is TGTGCTAGTGGTTTGTCAGCCGGACAGGGTTATGGCTACACCTTC.

The chain uses TRBV7-8 and TRBJ2-1, with TRBD2 matching over 7 bases. V trimming: 4 bases; J trimming: 4 bases; junction bases outside the gene matches: 10. The V gene's germline CDR1 is SGHVS and CDR2 FQNEAQ. This CDR3 comprises 16 residues. The CDR3 sequence is CASSSLAGIIYNEQFF. Here the CDR3 DNA reads TGTGCCAGCAGCTCTTTAGCGGGCATCATTTACAATGAGCAGTTCTTC.

CDR3 in amino acids: CASSFGTDTQYF. CDR3 DNA: TGTGCCAGTAGTTTCGGGACAGATACGCAGTATTTT. The chain is built from TRBV19 and TRBJ2-3; D is unresolved. Trimming left V 5 bases short and J 3 bases short, with 6 bases between. Germline assignment: CDR1 LNHDA and CDR2 SQIVND (reference sequence). The length of the CDR3 is 12 residues. The complete variable domain, with remaining parts taken from reference TRBV19 and TRBJ2-3, reads DGGITQSPKYLFRKEGQNVTLSCEQNLNHDAMYWYRQDPGQGLRLIYYSQIVNDFQKGDIAEGYSVSREKKESFPLTVTSAQKNPTAFYLCASSFGTDTQYFGPGTRLTVL.

The V call is TRBV28, the J call TRBJ2-7; D gene ambiguous. There are 12 residues in the CDR3. Trimming shortened V by 3 bases and J by 1 base, and 4 bases separated the two germline ends. The germline V gene encodes CDR1 MDHEN and CDR2 SYDVKM. The CDR3 region has the DNA TGTGCCAGCAGTTTTCGGTCCTACGAGCAGTACTTC. It specifies CASSFRSYEQYF. The full variable domain, with the rest looked up from reference TRBV28 and TRBJ2-7, is DVKVTQSSRYLVKRTGEKVFLECVQDMDHENMFWYRQDPGLGLRLIYFSYDVKMKEKGDIPEGYSVSREKKERFSLILESASTNQTSMYLCASSFRSYEQYFGPGTRLTVT.

This clone was counted between two and nine times. The chain has TRBV4-1 and TRBJ1-2; TRBD1 might be the D (5 bases). The CDR3 extends over 14 amino acids. The V gene lost 3 bases and the J gene lost 5 bases, with 13 bases spanning the gap. Germline V CDR1 and CDR2: MGHRA, YSYEKL. The chain's CDR3 is CASSQSGTVYGYTF. The CDR3 coding sequence is TGCGCCAGCAGCCAGTCCGGGACTGTTTATGGCTACACCTTC.

The chain carries TRBV28 and TRBJ1-2; TRBD1 might be the D (5 bases). Trimming pared 8 bases from V and 4 bases from J, leaving 14 bases between. Germline CDR1 and CDR2: MDHEN and SYDVKM. This CDR3 contains 13 residues. The CDR3 bases are TGTGCCAGCGGCCGGGCCAGGGTCTATGGCTACACCTTC. Its protein is CASGRARVYGYTF.

The gene calls are TRBV5-4 and TRBJ2-7, with 8 bases aligning to TRBD2. Germline trimming cut 0 bases from V and 4 bases from J; bases unmatched to any gene: 12. CDR1 and CDR2 (germline): SGHNT, YYREEE (reference sequence). The CDR3 has 17 residues. CDR3 in amino acids: CASSLGFSGSGTYEQYF. CDR3 nucleotides: TGTGCCAGCAGCTTGGGTTTCAGCGGGAGTGGTACTTACGAGCAGTACTTC.

The chain employs TRBV6-4 and TRBJ1-5, with 7 bases fitting TRBD1. Germline V gene lookup returns CDR1 MRHNA and CDR2 SNTAGT. The CDR3 runs to 14 residues. Losses at the gene ends were 8 bases for V and 3 bases for J; bases not matched to a gene: 7. Written as DNA, the CDR3 is TGTGCCAGCGCACCCGACAGGGCCAATCAGCCCCAGCATTTT. Its protein is CASAPDRANQPQHF.

The J gene is TRBJ2-7, the V gene TRBV25-1; TRBD1 is a possible D gene (6 bases). Germline V CDR1 and CDR2: MGHDK, SYGVNS. This CDR3 contains 15 residues. Trimming stripped 0 bases from V and 0 bases from J, with 9 bases between. This CDR3 reads CASSEYRDNSYEQYF. The CDR3 DNA reads TGTGCCAGCAGTGAATACCGGGACAACTCCTACGAGCAGTACTTC.

V and J are TRBV28 and TRBJ1-2, with unresolved D. This CDR3 has 11 amino acids. V was shortened by 6 bases and J by 2 bases, with 4 bases between the two germline ends. Germline V gene data show CDR1 as MDHEN and CDR2 as SYDVKM. The CDR3 DNA sequence: TGTGCCAGCAGAGCCAACTATGGCTACACCTTC. The encoded protein is CASRANYGYTF.

This clone was counted a single time. The CDR3 sequence is CASSLMGVSNQPQHF. The CDR3 coding sequence is TGTGCCAGCAGTTTGATGGGAGTGAGCAATCAGCCCCAGCATTTT. V usage is TRBV28 and J usage is TRBJ1-5; D gene uncertain. The ends were cut back, 3 bases at V and 1 base at J, with 10 bases in the middle. CDR3 length: 15 amino acids. Germline-derived CDR1 and CDR2 are MDHEN and SYDVKM.

The V call is TRBV9, the J call TRBJ2-7; D is uncertain. Germline lookup yields CDR1 SGDLS and CDR2 YYNGEE. Trimming pared 0 bases from V and 1 base from J, leaving 14 bases between. The CDR3 extends over 16 amino acids. Here the CDR3 reads CASSVAGAAESYEQYF. The CDR3 DNA reads TGTGCCAGCAGCGTAGCCGGCGCGGCTGAATCCTACGAGCAGTACTTC.

By share, this clone counts as medium-sized. V and J are TRBV2 and TRBJ1-1; D remains unclear. There are 13 residues in the CDR3. The V and J ends lost 4 bases and 4 bases respectively, with 10 bases between them. Germline assignment: CDR1 SNHLY and CDR2 FYNNEI. CDR3 nucleotide sequence: TGTGCCAGCAGTGGGGCCCCATCCACTGAAGCTTTCTTT. Translating it yields CASSGAPSTEAFF.